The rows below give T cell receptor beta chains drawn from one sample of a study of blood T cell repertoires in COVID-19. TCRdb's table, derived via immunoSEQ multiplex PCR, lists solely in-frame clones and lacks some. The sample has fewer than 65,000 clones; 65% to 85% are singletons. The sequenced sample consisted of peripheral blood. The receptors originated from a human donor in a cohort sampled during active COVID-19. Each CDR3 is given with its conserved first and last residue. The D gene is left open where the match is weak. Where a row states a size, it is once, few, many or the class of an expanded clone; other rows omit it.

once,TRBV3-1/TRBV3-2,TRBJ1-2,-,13,CASSQGQGRGYTF,TGTGCCAGCAGCCAAGGCCAGGGTAGGGGCTACACCTTC
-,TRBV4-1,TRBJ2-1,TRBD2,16,CASSSLLAGVSDEQFF,TGCGCCAGCAGCTCTCTCCTAGCGGGAGTCAGTGATGAGCAGTTCTTC
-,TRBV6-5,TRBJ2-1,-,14,CASSPFGSYNEQFF,TGTGCCAGCTCACCCTTCGGGTCCTACAATGAGCAGTTCTTC
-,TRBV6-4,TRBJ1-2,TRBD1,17,CASSDSVVGTENYGYTF,TGTGCCAGCAGTGACTCCGTAGTCGGGACAGAAAACTATGGCTACACCTTC
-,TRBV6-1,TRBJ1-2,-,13,CASSEEWRVGYTF,TGTGCCAGCAGTGAGGAATGGAGGGTCGGCTACACCTTC
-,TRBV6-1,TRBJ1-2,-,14,CASSETQGPRGYTF,TGTGCCAGCAGTGAAACACAGGGCCCGCGTGGCTACACCTTC
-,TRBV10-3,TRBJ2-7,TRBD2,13,CAISVAGEGEQYF,TGTGCCATCAGTGTAGCGGGAGAGGGCGAGCAGTACTTC
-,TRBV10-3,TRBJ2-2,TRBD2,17,CAISDFSSGSNTGELFF,TGTGCCATCAGTGATTTTTCTAGCGGGTCGAACACCGGGGAGCTGTTTTTT
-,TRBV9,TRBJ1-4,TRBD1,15,CASSGGTGGVEKLFF,TGTGCCAGCAGCGGCGGGACAGGGGGAGTCGAAAAACTGTTTTTT
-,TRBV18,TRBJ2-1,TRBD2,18,CASSPAPSGPIPYNEQFF,TGTGCCAGCTCACCTGCCCCTAGCGGTCCAATACCCTACAATGAGCAGTTCTTC
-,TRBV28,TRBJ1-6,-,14,CASSLAGPNSPLHF,TGTGCCAGCAGTCTCGCGGGGCCTAATTCACCCCTCCACTTT
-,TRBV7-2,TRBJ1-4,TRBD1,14,CASSPGQMNEKLFF,TGTGCCAGCTCTCCGGGACAGATGAATGAAAAACTGTTTTTT
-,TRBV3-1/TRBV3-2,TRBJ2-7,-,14,CASSLGRGSVEQYF,TGTGCCAGCAGCCTAGGGAGGGGGAGTGTAGAGCAGTACTTC
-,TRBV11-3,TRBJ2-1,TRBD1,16,CASSYGQALHYNEQFF,TGTGCCAGCAGCTATGGACAGGCTCTACACTACAATGAGCAGTTCTTC
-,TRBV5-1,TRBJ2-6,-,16,CASSSGTVRGANVLTF,TGCGCCAGCAGCTCCGGAACAGTACGTGGGGCCAACGTCCTGACTTTC
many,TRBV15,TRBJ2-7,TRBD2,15,CATSRDRLAGNEQYF,TGTGCCACCAGCAGAGATCGGCTAGCGGGAAACGAGCAGTACTTC
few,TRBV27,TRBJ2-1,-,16,CASSLSTAESYNEQFF,TGTGCCAGCAGTTTATCGACTGCGGAATCCTACAATGAGCAGTTCTTC
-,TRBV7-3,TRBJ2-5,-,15,CASSSNPGGQETQYF,TGTGCCAGCAGTTCAAATCCGGGCGGGCAAGAGACCCAGTACTTC
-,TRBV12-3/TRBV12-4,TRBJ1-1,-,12,CASTRGRTEAFF,TGTGCCAGCACCAGGGGTCGGACTGAAGCTTTCTTT
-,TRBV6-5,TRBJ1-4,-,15,CASSPWGLSNEKLFF,TGTGCCAGCAGTCCCTGGGGCCTTAGTAATGAAAAACTGTTTTTT
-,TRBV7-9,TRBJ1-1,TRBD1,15,CASSFTGGLDTEAFF,TGTGCCAGCAGCTTTACAGGGGGTTTAGACACTGAAGCTTTCTTT
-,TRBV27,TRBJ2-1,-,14,CASSRTLTGYEQFF,TGTGCCAGCAGTCGGACTTTGACAGGATACGAGCAGTTCTTC